The 22 T cell receptor beta chains in this list originate from one sample, sequenced in a study of blood T cells in healthy people across ages. PCR was performed a second time for 7 to 11 cycles using a sample-barcoded 5' primer and a J-beta primer mix. MiXCR was run by TCRdb on the 5' RACE reads, yielding one entry per CDR3 protein. Of about 780,000 distinct CDR3 sequences in the sample, less than 60% were seen once. The sample consisted of blood. The receptors shown here come from a man aged 80 or over in good health.

This clonotype is a singleton in its sample. The chain recombines TRBV6-2 or TRBV6-3 with TRBJ1-1; D is undetermined. Trimming shortened V by 5 bases and J by 0 bases, and 19 bases separated the two germline ends. Germline-derived CDR1 and CDR2 are MNHEY and SVGEGT. This CDR3 is built from 17 residues. DNA of the CDR3: TGTGCCAGCAGTCGCTTTTCCGGGGTCGCATTGAACACTGAAGCTTTCTTT. This sequence encodes CASSRFSGVALNTEAFF.

The rearrangement joins TRBV27 to TRBJ1-1; D remains unclear. The V and J ends lost 4 bases and 0 bases respectively, with 12 bases between them. Germline-derived CDR1 and CDR2 are MNHEY and SMNVEV (reference sequence). The CDR3 contains 15 residues. The CDR3, as DNA: TGTGCCAGCAGTTCATACAGCCGATTGAACACTGAAGCTTTCTTT. This encodes CASSSYSRLNTEAFF.

Turning to this clonotype: This may stem from a read error, because a much larger clone lies one nucleotide away. V gene TRBV7-2 combines with J gene TRBJ2-7; 7 bases align to TRBD1. This CDR3 has 12 amino acids. The germline V gene has CDR1 SGHTA and CDR2 FQGNSA. CDR3 sequence (DNA): TGTTCCAGCAGCTGGTGGGACAGTCAGCAGTACTTC. It translates to CSSSWWDSQQYF.

This CDR3 reads CAISEGEKEYSPLHF. CDR3 nucleotide sequence: TGTGCCATCAGTGAAGGGGAAAAGGAATATTCACCCCTCCACTTT. The chain couples TRBV10-3 to TRBJ1-6; TRBD1 is a possible D gene (5 bases). The germline V gene encodes CDR1 ENHRY and CDR2 SYGVKD. V was trimmed by 3 bases and J by 8 bases, leaving 14 bases between them. The CDR3 runs 15 residues.

This clonotype was seen only a few times. The CDR3 nucleotides are TGCAGTGCAGCTGGCCTAGCGGGATTACAAGAGACCCAGTACTTC. Its translation is CSAAGLAGLQETQYF. This chain connects TRBV20-1 to TRBJ2-7, with 9 bases that match TRBD2. The J call is in doubt because the DNA end fits TRBJ2-5 better. The CDR3 sequence is 15 residues long. From germline, CDR1 is DFQATT and CDR2 SNEGSKA (reference sequence).

The table lists this clonotype with a count of one. The chain recombines TRBV7-9 with TRBJ2-5, with TRBD2 matching over 13 bases. The germline V gene has CDR1 SEHNR and CDR2 FQNEAQ (reference sequence). The length of the CDR3 is 16 residues. V lost 4 bases, J lost 11 bases, and 13 bases stayed unmatched. CDR3 protein: CASSSRTSGSGNEQYF. CDR3 nucleotide sequence: TGTGCCAGCAGCTCTCGGACTAGCGGGAGTGGCAATGAGCAGTACTTC.

Comment on this clonotype: This could be a read error, since a much larger clone is one nucleotide away. V gene TRBV28 combines with J gene TRBJ2-1; possible D gene TRBD2, 6 bases. The CDR3 loop spans 14 amino acids. CDR1 MDHEN and CDR2 SYDVKM come from the germline V gene. V lost 7 bases and J 5 bases, leaving 15 bases between the germline ends. The CDR3, as DNA: TGTGCCAGCACTTTGGGGGGACCCCACAATGAGCAGTTCTTC. Translating it yields CASTLGGPHNEQFF.

This clonotype showed up just a few times. J is TRBJ2-7 and V is TRBV30, with 8 bases fitting TRBD2. Germline values: CDR1 GTSNPN, CDR2 SVGIG (reference sequence). Trimming removed 2 bases from V and 2 bases from J; junction bases left unmatched: 5. This CDR3 is 14 amino acids long. CDR3 nucleotides: TGTGCCTGGAGTACATCCGGGGGGGCCTACGAGCAGTACTTC. Protein: CAWSTSGGAYEQYF.

The chain uses TRBV20-1 and TRBJ2-5; tentatively, D is TRBD1 or TRBD2 (5 bases each). The germline V gene has CDR1 DFQATT and CDR2 SNEGSKA (reference sequence). The length of the CDR3 is 13 residues. V lost 7 bases to trimming and J lost 5 bases, with 17 bases between them. The CDR3 here is CSVKEGIRETQYF. The CDR3 DNA reads as TGCAGTGTCAAAGAGGGGATTCGGGAGACCCAGTACTTC.

This sequence joins TRBV6-5 and TRBJ2-7; D gene unclear. The CDR3 loop spans 14 amino acids. V gave up 6 bases and J gave up 2 bases, with 14 bases separating them. Germline V lookup: CDR1 MNHEY, CDR2 SVGAGI. The CDR3 coding sequence is TGTGCCAGCAGGCGTGGAGCGTCCGCCTACGAGCAGTACTTC. Translating gives CASRRGASAYEQYF.

The gene calls are TRBV12-3 or TRBV12-4 and TRBJ2-1, with D possibly being TRBD1 (6 bases). CDR3 length equals 13 residues. The ends were cut back, 2 bases at V and 9 bases at J, with 11 bases in the middle. CDR3 residues: CASSLPGVGEQFF. The CDR3 nucleotides are TGTGCCAGCAGTTTACCAGGGGTGGGTGAGCAGTTCTTC.

This chain links TRBV29-1 with TRBJ2-6; D is unresolved. The CDR3 spans 14 residues. V was trimmed by 4 bases and J by 3 bases, leaving 10 bases between them. Looked up from germline, CDR1 is SQVTM and CDR2 is ANQGSEA. CDR3 in amino acids: CSVGQRGGANVLTF. The CDR3 DNA is TGCAGCGTTGGGCAACGCGGTGGGGCCAACGTCCTGACTTTC.

This clonotype has only a few counts. The chain couples TRBV5-1 to TRBJ2-1, with 12 positions matching TRBD2. Losses at the gene ends were 1 base for V and 4 bases for J; bases not matched to a gene: 6. The CDR3 loop spans 17 amino acids. CDR1 and CDR2 from the germline V gene are SGHRS and YFSETQ. Here the CDR3 reads CASSLFSSGREYNEQFF. CDR3 nucleotides: TGCGCCAGCAGCTTGTTCTCTAGCGGGAGGGAATACAATGAGCAGTTCTTC.

In this sample, this clonotype turned up a few times. The chain links TRBV20-1 to TRBJ2-5; D is perhaps TRBD2 (7 bases). CDR3 length equals 15 residues. CDR1 and CDR2 from the germline V gene are DFQATT and SNEGSKA (reference sequence). Trimming removed 4 bases from V and 2 bases from J, with 17 bases in between. This CDR3 is CSATAPGGGQETQYF. DNA of the CDR3: TGCAGTGCTACAGCTCCGGGGGGCGGACAAGAGACCCAGTACTTC.

Comments on this clonotype: A junction end diverges from the germline sequence, so it may reflect a read error. The chain uses TRBV30 and TRBJ2-3, with TRBD1 matching 7 bases. CDR1 is GTSNPN, CDR2 SVGIG, per germline (reference sequence). CDR3 size: 13 residues. CDR3 bases: TGCGCCTACGGACAGGTTAACACAGATACGCAGTATTTT. Protein product: CAYGQVNTDTQYF.

This rearrangement joins TRBV4-2 to TRBJ1-2; possibly TRBD1 for D (5 bases). The CDR3 is 12 amino acids. Per the germline V gene, CDR1 is LGHNA and CDR2 is YNFKEQ. Between the trimmed V and J ends, which lost 4 bases and 8 bases, there was a span of 11 bases. CDR3 loop: CASSRGQGGYTF. The CDR3 bases are TGTGCCAGCAGCCGCGGGCAGGGAGGCTACACCTTC.

The rearrangement links TRBV3-1 to TRBJ2-7, with 9 bases lining up with TRBD1. This CDR3 comprises 17 residues. The V and J ends lost 0 bases and 3 bases, in that order; junction bases with no gene match: 9. Germline-derived CDR1 and CDR2 are LGHDT and YNNKEL (reference sequence). DNA of the CDR3: TGTGCCAGCAGCCAAGAGTTACCGGGACAGGGAAACTACGAGCAGTACTTC. Encoded protein: CASSQELPGQGNYEQYF.

This sequence joins TRBV2 and TRBJ2-7, with D perhaps TRBD2 (6 bases). The CDR3 consists of 15 residues. V was clipped by 6 bases and J by 4 bases, with 19 bases between them. Looked up from germline, CDR1 is SNHLY and CDR2 is FYNNEI. Written as DNA, the CDR3 is TGTGCCAGCAGGGAACTAGCTCCTGAGGGGTACGAGCAGTACTTC. This sequence encodes CASRELAPEGYEQYF.

As regards this clonotype: Its ends do not fully match the called genes, so a read error is possible. The chain has TRBV6-1 and TRBJ2-7; 9 bases fit TRBD2. The CDR3 loop spans 13 amino acids. Germline loops: CDR1 MNHNS, CDR2 SASEGT. The CDR3 DNA reads TGTGCCAGCAGTGAACGGCGGGAGGGCGAGCGGTACTTC. This encodes CASSERREGERYF.

The chain recombines TRBV20-1 with TRBJ2-5, with a tentative D call TRBD1 (8 bases). The CDR3 is 12 amino acids. Germline-derived CDR1 and CDR2 are DFQATT and SNEGSKA (reference sequence). The CDR3 spells CSRQGRGETQYF. Here the CDR3 DNA reads TGCAGCAGACAGGGGAGGGGAGAGACCCAGTACTTC.

The chain combines TRBV28 with TRBJ2-4, with D maybe TRBD1 (6 bases). CDR3 size: 15 residues. V was pared by 3 bases and J by 0 bases, with 9 bases between. Germline-derived CDR1 and CDR2 are MDHEN and SYDVKM. The CDR3 spells CASSLDSVAKNIQYF. As DNA, the CDR3 is TGTGCCAGCAGTTTGGACAGTGTAGCCAAAAACATTCAGTACTTC.

The CDR3 reads CASSPVRSNTGELFF. DNA for the CDR3: TGTGCCAGCTCCCCCGTCCGGTCGAACACCGGGGAGCTGTTTTTT. The chain uses TRBV12-3 or TRBV12-4 and TRBJ2-2; D gene ambiguous. The CDR3 spans 15 residues. V was pared by 8 bases and J by 0 bases, with 13 bases between.